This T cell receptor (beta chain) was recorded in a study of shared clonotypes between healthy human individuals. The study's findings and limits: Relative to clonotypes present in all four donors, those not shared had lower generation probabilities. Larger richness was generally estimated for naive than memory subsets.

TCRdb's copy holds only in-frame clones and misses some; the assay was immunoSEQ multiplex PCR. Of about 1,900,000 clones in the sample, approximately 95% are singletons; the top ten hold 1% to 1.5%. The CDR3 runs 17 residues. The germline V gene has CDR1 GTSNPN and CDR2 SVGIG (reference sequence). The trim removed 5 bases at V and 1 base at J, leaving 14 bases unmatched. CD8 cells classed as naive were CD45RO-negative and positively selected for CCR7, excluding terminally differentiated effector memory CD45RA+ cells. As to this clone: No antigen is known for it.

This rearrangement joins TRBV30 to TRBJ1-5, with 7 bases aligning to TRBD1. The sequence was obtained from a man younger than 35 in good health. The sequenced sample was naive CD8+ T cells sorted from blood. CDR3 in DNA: TGTGCCTGGTCCCGTGGAGGGGGCGGCTGGAGCAATCAGCCCCAGCATTTT. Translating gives CAWSRGGGGWSNQPQHF.